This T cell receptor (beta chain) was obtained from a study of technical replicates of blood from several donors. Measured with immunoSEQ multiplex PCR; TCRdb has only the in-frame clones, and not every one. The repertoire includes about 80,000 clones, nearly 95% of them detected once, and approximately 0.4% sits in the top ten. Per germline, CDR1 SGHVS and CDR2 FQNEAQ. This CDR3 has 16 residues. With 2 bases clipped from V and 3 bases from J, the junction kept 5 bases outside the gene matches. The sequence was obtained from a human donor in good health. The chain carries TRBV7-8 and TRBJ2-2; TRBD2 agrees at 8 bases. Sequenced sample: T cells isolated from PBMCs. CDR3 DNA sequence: TGTGCCAGCAGCTTAACCCAGCGGGAGTACACCGGGGAGCTGTTTTTT. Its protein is CASSLTQREYTGELFF.